Listed below are T cell receptor beta chains from one sample, sequenced in a study of blood T cells in healthy people across ages. One entry per CDR3 protein, called by TCRdb with MiXCR from the 5' RACE reads. The sample lists roughly 1.4 million distinct CDR3 sequences, 45% to 70% occurring once. What was sequenced was blood. The receptor source for this set is a man between 18 and 29 years old in good health. CDR3s include the opening cysteine and the closing phenylalanine or tryptophan. A D gene is named only where the DNA matches it firmly. The size entry is marked missing in some rows and otherwise reads once, few, many or a size class.

D | size | V | CDR3
TRBD1 | - | TRBV4-1 | CASSQSDRGFMEQYF
- | - | TRBV2 | CASTGADGYTF
- | - | TRBV3-1 | CASSQDILVDGYTF
TRBD1 | - | TRBV6-6 | CASSLIRTGEGDTQYF
- | - | TRBV3-1 | CASSQGVRSTEAFF
- | - | TRBV7-8 | CASSLGEVMNYGYEQYF
TRBD2 | - | TRBV10-3 | CAISELPGLAGEEVRTDTQYF
- | few | TRBV7-6 | CASSGQRTGAFF
- | few | TRBV29-1 | CSVDGQISQNEQFF
TRBD2 | once | TRBV5-6 | CASSSGGPAYEQYF
- | - | TRBV29-1 | CSSGWSSGNTEAFF
TRBD1 | once | TRBV20-1 | CSALSPDRQGGMNEQFF
- | - | TRBV29-1 | CSVEPTSFITDTQYF
TRBD2 | - | TRBV7-2 | CASSLTGTSGGREQYF
- | - | TRBV29-1 | CSVESVGGGTDTQYF
- | - | TRBV7-6 | CASSQGGLRTETQYF
- | few | TRBV9 | CASSVGIQGGVGGEQFF
TRBD1 | - | TRBV20-1 | CSARPQGAGTEAFF
- | few | TRBV9 | CASSVGLGANTEAFF
TRBD1 | - | TRBV7-6 | CASSFPGQVNEQFF
TRBD1 | - | TRBV20-1 | CSARDPRTGVYGYTF
- | few | TRBV7-9 | CASSSTSFSSYNEQFF
TRBD2 | - | TRBV10-3 | CAIAPSGETGDNEQFF
TRBD2 | - | TRBV4-1 | CASSQGLAGTHNEQFF
TRBD1 | - | TRBV5-1 | CASSLETGGLGNTIYF
TRBD2 | few | TRBV10-3 | CAISPTGGALTDTQYF
- | - | TRBV6-1 | CATHNQEDEQFF
TRBD2 | few | TRBV29-1 | CSVDTSGRGDTQYF
- | - | TRBV29-1 | CSVASGLREDQPQHF
TRBD2 | few | TRBV9 | CASCRGLAGVGEQFF